This TCR beta chain originates from a study of blood T cell repertoires in COVID-19. As for the study in general: The study drew acute and convalescent COVID-19 samples from the United States, Italy and Spain. Sources were T cells, B-cell-depleted T cells, or PBMCs; the material itself was cDNA or gDNA.

The CDR3 contains 13 residues. Germline V gene lookup returns CDR1 SQVTM and CDR2 ANQGSEA. With V trimmed by 6 bases and J by 4 bases, 6 bases remained unmatched. Original methodology: Using reference gene primer amplification, nucleated cell counts were estimated. TCRdb's copy holds only in-frame clones and misses some; the assay was immunoSEQ multiplex PCR. The D gene and trimming were derived from the DNA, and the V and J assignments and clone size from that table. The top ten clones hold 3% of a sample with approximately 240,000 clones, about 86% of them seen once. The chain carries TRBV29-1 and TRBJ1-1, with TRBD1 identical over 9 bases. Sequencing was performed on peripheral blood. This TCR was sampled from a woman aged 30 to 39 who had recovered from COVID-19. This CDR3 is CSVDRGSGTEAFF. CDR3 DNA sequence: TGCAGCGTGGACAGGGGATCTGGCACTGAAGCTTTCTTT.